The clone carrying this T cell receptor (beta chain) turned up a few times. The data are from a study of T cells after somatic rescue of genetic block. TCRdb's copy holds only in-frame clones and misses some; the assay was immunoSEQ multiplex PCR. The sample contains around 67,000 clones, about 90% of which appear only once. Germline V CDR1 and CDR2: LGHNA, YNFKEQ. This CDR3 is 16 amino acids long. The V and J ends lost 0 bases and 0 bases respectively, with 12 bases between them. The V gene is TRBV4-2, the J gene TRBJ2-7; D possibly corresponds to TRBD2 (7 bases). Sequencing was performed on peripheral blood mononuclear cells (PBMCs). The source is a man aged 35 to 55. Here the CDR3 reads CASSQDGGASSYEQYF. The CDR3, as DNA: TGTGCCAGCAGCCAAGATGGGGGGGCTAGCTCCTACGAGCAGTACTTC.